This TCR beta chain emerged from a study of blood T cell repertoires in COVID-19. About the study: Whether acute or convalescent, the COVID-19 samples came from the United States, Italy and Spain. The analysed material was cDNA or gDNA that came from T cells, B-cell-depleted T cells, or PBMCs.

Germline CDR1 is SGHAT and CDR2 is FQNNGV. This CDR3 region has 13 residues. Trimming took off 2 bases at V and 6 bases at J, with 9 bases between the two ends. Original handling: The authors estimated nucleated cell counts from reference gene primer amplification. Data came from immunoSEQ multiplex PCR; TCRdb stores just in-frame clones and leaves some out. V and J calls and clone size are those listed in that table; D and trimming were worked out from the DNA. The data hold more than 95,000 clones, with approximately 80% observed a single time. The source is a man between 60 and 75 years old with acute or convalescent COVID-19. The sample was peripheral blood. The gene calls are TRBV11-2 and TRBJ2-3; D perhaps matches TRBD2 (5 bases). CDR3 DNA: TGTGCCAGCAGCTTATCCCAGCGGGATACGCAGTATTTT. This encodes CASSLSQRDTQYF.